The clone carrying this T cell receptor beta chain appeared many times. The data belong to a study of T cell repertoires in cytomegalovirus infection. The CDR3 extends over 12 amino acids. V lost 5 bases, J lost 2 bases, and 7 bases lay in between. Germline CDR1 MNHNS, CDR2 SASEGT. TCRdb passed the reads through MiXCR, listing each CDR3 protein once. The table shows 450,000 to 650,000 distinct CDR3 sequences, with more than 20% occurring only once. Sequencing input: PBMCs. The receptor's source is a human donor in good health (CMV status not recorded). Some clones in this sample may be carry-over from other donors' samples. The gene calls are TRBV6-1 and TRBJ2-7; D gene uncertain. The CDR3 DNA reads as TGTGCCAGCAGTACGAAGACCTACGAGCAGTACGTC. Translation gives CASSTKTYEQYV.